Sequencing of this T cell receptor (beta chain) was carried out in a study of radiotherapy plus CTLA-4 blockade in lung cancer. For the study at large: An objective response was seen in around a sixth of patients, and disease control in 25% to 40%. Overall study results and limits: Radiotherapy was combined with ipilimumab, and tumor-derived TCR clones then expanded in blood. Early blood T cell clone changes and increased post-radiation serum interferon-beta were reportedly the strongest response predictors.

There are 15 residues in the CDR3. The germline V gene encodes CDR1 MGHRA and CDR2 YSYEKL. V was cut by 0 bases and J by 6 bases, with 12 bases left in between. People whose metastatic non-small-cell lung cancer was chemo-refractory got focal radiation along with CTLA-4 blockade by ipilimumab. As to this clone: Its antigen is as yet unknown.

The assay was immunoSEQ multiplex PCR, and TCRdb's table has in-frame clones only and misses some. The sample carries 30,000 to 35,000 clones, more than 75% recorded once. V and J are TRBV4-1 and TRBJ2-1; D call uncertain. Here the sequenced sample was peripheral blood, taken from a patient treated with radiotherapy plus ipilimumab. The origin of this receptor is a human donor with non-small cell lung cancer who had stable disease on radiotherapy plus ipilimumab. This chain's CDR3 is CASSQELEQINEQFF. The CDR3 bases are TGCGCCAGCAGCCAAGAATTGGAGCAGATCAATGAGCAGTTCTTC.